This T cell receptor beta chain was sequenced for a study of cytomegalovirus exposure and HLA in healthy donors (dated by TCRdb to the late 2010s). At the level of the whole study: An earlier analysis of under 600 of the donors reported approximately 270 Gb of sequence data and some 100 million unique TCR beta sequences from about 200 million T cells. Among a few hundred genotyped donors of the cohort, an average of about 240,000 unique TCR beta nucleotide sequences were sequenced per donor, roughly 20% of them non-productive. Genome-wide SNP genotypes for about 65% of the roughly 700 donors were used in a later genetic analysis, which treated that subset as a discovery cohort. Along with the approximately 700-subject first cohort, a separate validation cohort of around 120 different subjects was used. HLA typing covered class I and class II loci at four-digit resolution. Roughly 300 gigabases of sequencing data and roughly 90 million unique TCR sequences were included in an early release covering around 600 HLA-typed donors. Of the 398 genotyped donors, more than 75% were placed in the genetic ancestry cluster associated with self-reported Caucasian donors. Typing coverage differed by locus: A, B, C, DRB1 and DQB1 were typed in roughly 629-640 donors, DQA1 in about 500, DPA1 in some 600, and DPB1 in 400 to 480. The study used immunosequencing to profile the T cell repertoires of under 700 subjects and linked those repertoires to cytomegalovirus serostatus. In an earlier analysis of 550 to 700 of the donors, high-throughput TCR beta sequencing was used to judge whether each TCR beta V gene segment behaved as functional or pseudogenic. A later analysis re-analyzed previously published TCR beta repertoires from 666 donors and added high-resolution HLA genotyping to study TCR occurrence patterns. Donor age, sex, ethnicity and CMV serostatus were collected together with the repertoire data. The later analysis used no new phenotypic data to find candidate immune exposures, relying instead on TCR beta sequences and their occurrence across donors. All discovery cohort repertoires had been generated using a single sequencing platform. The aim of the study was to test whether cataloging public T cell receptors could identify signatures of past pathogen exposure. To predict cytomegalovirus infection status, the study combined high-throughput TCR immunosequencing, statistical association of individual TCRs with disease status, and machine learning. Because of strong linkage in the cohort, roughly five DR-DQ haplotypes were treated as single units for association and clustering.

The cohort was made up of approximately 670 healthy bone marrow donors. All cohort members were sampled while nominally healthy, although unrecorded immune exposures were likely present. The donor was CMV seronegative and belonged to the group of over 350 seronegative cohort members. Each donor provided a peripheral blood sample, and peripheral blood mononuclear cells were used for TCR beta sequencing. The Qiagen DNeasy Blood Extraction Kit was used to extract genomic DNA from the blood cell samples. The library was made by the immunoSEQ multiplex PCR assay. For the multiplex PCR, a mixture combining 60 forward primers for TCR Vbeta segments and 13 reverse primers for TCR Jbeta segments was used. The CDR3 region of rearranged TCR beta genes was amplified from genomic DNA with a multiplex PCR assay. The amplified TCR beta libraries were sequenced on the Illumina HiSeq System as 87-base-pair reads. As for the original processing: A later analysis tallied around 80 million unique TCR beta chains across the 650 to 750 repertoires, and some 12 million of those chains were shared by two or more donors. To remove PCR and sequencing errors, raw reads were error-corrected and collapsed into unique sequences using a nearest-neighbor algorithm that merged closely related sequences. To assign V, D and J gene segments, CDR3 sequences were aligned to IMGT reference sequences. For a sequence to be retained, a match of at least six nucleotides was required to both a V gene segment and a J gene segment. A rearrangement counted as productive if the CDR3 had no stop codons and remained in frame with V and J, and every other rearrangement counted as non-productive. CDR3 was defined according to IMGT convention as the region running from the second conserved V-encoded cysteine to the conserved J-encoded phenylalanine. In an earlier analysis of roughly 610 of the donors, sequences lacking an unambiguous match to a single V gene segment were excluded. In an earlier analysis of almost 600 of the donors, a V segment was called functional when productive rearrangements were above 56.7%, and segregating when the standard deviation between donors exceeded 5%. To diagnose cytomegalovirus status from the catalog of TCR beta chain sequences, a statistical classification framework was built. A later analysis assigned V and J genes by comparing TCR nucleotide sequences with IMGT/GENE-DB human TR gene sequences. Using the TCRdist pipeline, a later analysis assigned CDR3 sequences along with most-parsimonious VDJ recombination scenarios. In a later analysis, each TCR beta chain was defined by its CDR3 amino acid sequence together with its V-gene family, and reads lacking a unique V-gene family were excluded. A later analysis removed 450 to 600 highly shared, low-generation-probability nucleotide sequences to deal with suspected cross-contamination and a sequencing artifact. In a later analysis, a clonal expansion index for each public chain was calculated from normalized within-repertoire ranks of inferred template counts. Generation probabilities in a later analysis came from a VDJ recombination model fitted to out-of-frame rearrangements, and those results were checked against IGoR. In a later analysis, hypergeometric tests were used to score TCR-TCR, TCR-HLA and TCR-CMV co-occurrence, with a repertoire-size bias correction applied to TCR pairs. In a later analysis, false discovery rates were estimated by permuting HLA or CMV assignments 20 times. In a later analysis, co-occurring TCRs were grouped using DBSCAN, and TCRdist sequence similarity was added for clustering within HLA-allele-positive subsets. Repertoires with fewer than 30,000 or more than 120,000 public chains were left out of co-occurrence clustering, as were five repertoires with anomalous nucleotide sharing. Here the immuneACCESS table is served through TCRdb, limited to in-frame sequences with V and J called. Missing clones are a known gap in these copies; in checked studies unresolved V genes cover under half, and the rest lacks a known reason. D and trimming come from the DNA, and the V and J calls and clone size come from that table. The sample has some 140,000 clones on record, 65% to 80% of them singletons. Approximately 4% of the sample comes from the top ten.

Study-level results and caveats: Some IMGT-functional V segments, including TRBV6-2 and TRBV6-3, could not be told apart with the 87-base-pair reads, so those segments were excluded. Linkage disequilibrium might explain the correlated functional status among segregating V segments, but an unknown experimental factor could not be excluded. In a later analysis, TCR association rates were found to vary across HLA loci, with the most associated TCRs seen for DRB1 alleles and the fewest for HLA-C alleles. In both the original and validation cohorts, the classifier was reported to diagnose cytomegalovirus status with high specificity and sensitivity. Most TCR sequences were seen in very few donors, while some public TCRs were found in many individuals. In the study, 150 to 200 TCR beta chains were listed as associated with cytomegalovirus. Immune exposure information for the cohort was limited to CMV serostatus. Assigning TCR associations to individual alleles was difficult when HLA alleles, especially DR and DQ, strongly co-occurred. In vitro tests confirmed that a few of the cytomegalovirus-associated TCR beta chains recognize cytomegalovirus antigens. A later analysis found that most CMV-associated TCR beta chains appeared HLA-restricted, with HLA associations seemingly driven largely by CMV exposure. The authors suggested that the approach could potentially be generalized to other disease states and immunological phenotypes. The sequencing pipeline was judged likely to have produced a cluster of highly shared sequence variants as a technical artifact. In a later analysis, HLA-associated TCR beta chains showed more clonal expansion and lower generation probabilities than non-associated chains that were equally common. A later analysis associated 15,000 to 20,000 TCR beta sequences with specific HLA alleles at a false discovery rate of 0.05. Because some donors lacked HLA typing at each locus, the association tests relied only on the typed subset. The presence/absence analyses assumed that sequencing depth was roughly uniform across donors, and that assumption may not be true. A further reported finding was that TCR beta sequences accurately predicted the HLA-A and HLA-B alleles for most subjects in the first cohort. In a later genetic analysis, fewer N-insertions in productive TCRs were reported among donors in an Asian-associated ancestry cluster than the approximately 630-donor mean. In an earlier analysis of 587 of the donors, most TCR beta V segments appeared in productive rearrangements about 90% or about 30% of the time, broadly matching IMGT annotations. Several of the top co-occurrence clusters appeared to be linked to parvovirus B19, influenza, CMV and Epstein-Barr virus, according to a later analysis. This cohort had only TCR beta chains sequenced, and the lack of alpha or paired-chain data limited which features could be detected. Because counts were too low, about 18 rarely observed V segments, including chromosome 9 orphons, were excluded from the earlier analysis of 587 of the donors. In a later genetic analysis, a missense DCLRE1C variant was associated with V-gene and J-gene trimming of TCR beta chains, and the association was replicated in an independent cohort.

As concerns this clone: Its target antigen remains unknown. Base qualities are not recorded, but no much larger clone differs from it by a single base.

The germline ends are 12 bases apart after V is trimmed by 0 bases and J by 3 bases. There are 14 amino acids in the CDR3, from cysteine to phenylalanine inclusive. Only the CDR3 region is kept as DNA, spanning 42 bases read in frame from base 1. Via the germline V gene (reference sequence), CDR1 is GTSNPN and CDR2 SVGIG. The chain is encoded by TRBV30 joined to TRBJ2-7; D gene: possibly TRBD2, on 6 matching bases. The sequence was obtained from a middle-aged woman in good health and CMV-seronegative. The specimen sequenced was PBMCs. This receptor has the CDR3 CAWSVSSGHYEQYF. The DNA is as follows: TGTGCCTGGAGTGTGTCGAGCGGGCACTACGAGCAGTACTTC. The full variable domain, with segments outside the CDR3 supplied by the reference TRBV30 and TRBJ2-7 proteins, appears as SQTIHQWPATLVQPVGSPLSLECTVEGTSNPNLYWYRQAAGRGLQLLFYSVGIGQISSEVPQNLSASRPQDRQFILSSKKLLLSDSGFYLCAWSVSSGHYEQYFGPGTRLTVT.